The rows below give T cell receptor beta chains drawn from one sample of a study of blood T cell repertoires in COVID-19. The data were produced by immunoSEQ multiplex PCR, yet TCRdb's version contains in-frame clones alone and is incomplete. The sample lists around 60,000 clones, less than 90% occurring once. Material for sequencing was peripheral blood. The receptors derive from a man aged 60 to 75 with COVID-19, enrolled during active disease. Both conserved end residues are part of each CDR3. A D gene is named only where the DNA matches it firmly. Size is stated for part of the rows, as once, few or many counts, or as a class when the clone is expanded.

v_call,d_call,j_call,clone_size,cdr3_aa,cdr3_nt
TRBV12-3/TRBV12-4,.,TRBJ1-4,.,CASRRATNEKLFF,TGTGCCAGCAGGCGTGCAACTAATGAAAAACTGTTTTTT
TRBV5-1,TRBD2,TRBJ2-5,.,CASSSTSEAQYF,TGCGCCAGCAGCTCTACTAGCGAGGCCCAGTACTTC
TRBV5-4,TRBD2,TRBJ2-3,.,CASRERGEFTDTQYF,TGTGCCAGCAGGGAGCGGGGGGAATTCACAGATACGCAGTATTTT
TRBV7-9,TRBD1,TRBJ1-1,.,CASQQGAPTEAFF,TGTGCCAGCCAACAGGGGGCGCCCACTGAAGCTTTCTTT
TRBV15,.,TRBJ2-6,.,CATSRDVSGANVLTF,TGTGCCACCAGCAGAGACGTCTCTGGGGCCAACGTCCTGACTTTC
TRBV5-6,.,TRBJ2-1,.,CASSLASVSYNEQFF,TGTGCCAGCAGCTTGGCGTCGGTCTCCTACAATGAGCAGTTCTTC
TRBV28,.,TRBJ1-6,.,CASSGNREGNNSPLHF,TGTGCCAGCAGTGGGAACAGGGAGGGAAATAATTCACCCCTCCACTTT
TRBV6-5,.,TRBJ2-7,.,CASSLQGSREQYF,TGTGCCAGCAGTTTACAGGGATCCCGCGAGCAGTACTTC
TRBV5-1,.,TRBJ1-2,.,CASSGTGNYGYTF,TGCGCCAGCTCTGGAACAGGGAACTATGGCTACACCTTC
TRBV5-1,.,TRBJ1-1,.,CASSFTPVPNTEAFF,TGCGCCAGCAGCTTTACCCCGGTCCCGAACACTGAAGCTTTCTTT
TRBV28,.,TRBJ2-5,.,CATTDQETQYF,TGTGCCACCACGGACCAAGAGACCCAGTACTTC
TRBV6-6,.,TRBJ1-3,.,CASSTLPSSGNTIYF,TGTGCCAGCAGTACCCTACCGAGCTCTGGAAACACCATATATTTT
TRBV5-1,.,TRBJ2-3,once,CASSDLGGSTDTQYF,TGCGCCAGCAGCGACCTTGGCGGCAGCACAGATACGCAGTATTTT
TRBV10-3,TRBD1,TRBJ1-2,.,CAISDSGQGRPLGDYGYTF,TGTGCCATCAGTGACTCCGGACAGGGAAGGCCGCTGGGGGACTATGGCTACACCTTC
TRBV2,.,TRBJ1-5,.,CASTGTGHNQPQHF,TGTGCCAGCACCGGAACAGGGCATAATCAGCCCCAGCATTTT
TRBV14,.,TRBJ1-1,.,CASSQALNTEAFF,TGTGCCAGCAGCCAAGCTCTCAACACTGAAGCTTTCTTT
TRBV6-1,.,TRBJ1-2,.,CASSDPRERPYGYTF,TGTGCCAGCAGTGACCCAAGGGAGAGACCCTATGGCTACACCTTC
TRBV7-3,TRBD1,TRBJ2-3,large,CASSLTTGADTQYF,TGTGCCAGCAGCTTAACGACAGGGGCAGATACGCAGTATTTT
TRBV9,.,TRBJ2-5,few,CASSVDGTPEETQYF,TGTGCCAGCAGCGTAGACGGGACTCCAGAAGAGACCCAGTACTTC
TRBV5-1,TRBD1,TRBJ1-4,.,CASSLLGQGNEKLFF,TGCGCCAGCAGCTTGCTAGGACAGGGTAATGAAAAACTGTTTTTT
TRBV19,TRBD2,TRBJ2-7,.,CASSIGLAGTTYSYEQYF,TGTGCCAGTAGTATAGGACTAGCGGGTACAACCTACTCCTACGAGCAGTACTTC
TRBV6-1,TRBD2,TRBJ2-7,.,CASSEGLAGYYEQYF,TGTGCCAGCAGTGAAGGACTAGCGGGCTACTACGAGCAGTACTTC
TRBV30,.,TRBJ2-5,.,CAWTSTGETQYF,TGTGCCTGGACCTCCACCGGGGAGACCCAGTACTTC
TRBV12-3/TRBV12-4,.,TRBJ1-2,.,CASSLLGGGYTF,TGTGCCAGCAGTTTGCTAGGGGGAGGCTACACCTTC
TRBV5-1,.,TRBJ2-3,.,CASSGGDPYTDTQYF,TGCGCCAGCAGCGGAGGGGATCCCTACACAGATACGCAGTATTTT
TRBV4-2,.,TRBJ2-3,few,CASSQEAAGAYTDTQYF,TGTGCCAGCAGCCAAGAGGCGGCGGGGGCATACACAGATACGCAGTATTTT
TRBV6-5,TRBD1,TRBJ1-4,.,CASRQGDREKLFF,TGTGCCAGCCGACAGGGGGATCGGGAAAAACTGTTTTTT
TRBV6-4,TRBD2,TRBJ2-1,.,CASSDLAGGPGYEQFF,TGTGCCAGCAGTGACCTAGCGGGAGGGCCGGGCTATGAGCAGTTCTTC
TRBV25-1,TRBD1,TRBJ1-4,.,CASSEGDRGLFF,TGTGCCAGCAGTGAGGGGGACAGGGGGCTGTTTTTT
TRBV30,TRBD2,TRBJ2-3,once,CAWDGTGTKASGTQYF,TGTGCCTGGGACGGAACCGGGACTAAAGCGTCGGGTACGCAGTATTTT
TRBV9,.,TRBJ2-2,once,CASSLNRDTGELFF,TGTGCCAGCAGCCTCAACAGGGACACCGGGGAGCTGTTTTTT
TRBV15,.,TRBJ2-3,.,CATSRSDSAGDTQYF,TGTGCCACCAGCAGATCGGACTCCGCCGGAGATACGCAGTATTTT
TRBV5-5,.,TRBJ2-1,.,CASSFRDNYNEQFF,TGTGCCAGCAGCTTCCGGGACAACTACAATGAGCAGTTCTTC
TRBV19,TRBD1,TRBJ2-1,.,CASMGQGAGNEQFF,TGTGCCAGTATGGGACAGGGGGCAGGGAATGAGCAGTTCTTC
TRBV5-1,TRBD2,TRBJ2-1,.,CASSDRTSGSRNEQFF,TGCGCCAGCAGCGATCGGACTAGCGGGAGTCGCAATGAGCAGTTCTTC
TRBV15,.,TRBJ1-4,few,CATSRDRGPEKLFF,TGTGCCACCAGCAGAGATCGGGGTCCCGAGAAACTGTTTTTT
TRBV6-2/TRBV6-3,.,TRBJ2-7,.,CASSTSWEQYF,TGTGCCAGCAGTACATCTTGGGAGCAGTACTTC
TRBV9,TRBD1,TRBJ2-1,.,CASSVAPPTGGDYNEQFF,TGTGCCAGCAGCGTTGCCCCCCCCACAGGGGGCGATTACAATGAGCAGTTCTTC
TRBV25-1,TRBD1,TRBJ2-7,.,CASSVQGVGEQYF,TGTGCCAGCAGTGTCCAGGGGGTAGGGGAGCAGTACTTC
TRBV7-9,.,TRBJ2-1,.,CASTPQTFKETSYNEQFF,TGTGCCAGCACCCCCCAAACATTCAAAGAAACCTCCTACAATGAGCAGTTCTTC
TRBV5-5,TRBD1,TRBJ1-3,.,CASSPAAPGGDRVAGNTIYF,TGTGCCAGCAGCCCAGCTGCCCCAGGGGGGGACAGGGTCGCTGGAAACACCATATATTTT
TRBV6-5,.,TRBJ1-6,.,CASYRTGSPLHF,TGTGCCAGCTACAGAACCGGTTCACCCCTCCACTTT
TRBV5-1,TRBD2,TRBJ2-5,few,CASSLFSGGSQETQYF,TGCGCCAGCAGCTTATTCAGCGGGGGGTCCCAAGAGACCCAGTACTTC
TRBV3-1/TRBV3-2,TRBD1,TRBJ2-7,.,CASSHWGQSSYEQYF,TGTGCCAGCAGCCATTGGGGACAGAGCTCCTACGAGCAGTACTTC
TRBV7-3,TRBD1,TRBJ1-3,.,CASSLGGQGIETIYF,TGTGCCAGCAGCTTAGGTGGACAGGGGATTGAGACCATATATTTT
TRBV5-1,.,TRBJ1-1,.,CASSSDNRALNTEAFF,TGCGCCAGCAGCTCCGATAACAGAGCTTTGAACACTGAAGCTTTCTTT
TRBV5-4,.,TRBJ2-3,.,CASSSSRDTYTDTQYF,TGTGCCAGCAGCTCAAGCCGGGACACCTACACAGATACGCAGTATTTT